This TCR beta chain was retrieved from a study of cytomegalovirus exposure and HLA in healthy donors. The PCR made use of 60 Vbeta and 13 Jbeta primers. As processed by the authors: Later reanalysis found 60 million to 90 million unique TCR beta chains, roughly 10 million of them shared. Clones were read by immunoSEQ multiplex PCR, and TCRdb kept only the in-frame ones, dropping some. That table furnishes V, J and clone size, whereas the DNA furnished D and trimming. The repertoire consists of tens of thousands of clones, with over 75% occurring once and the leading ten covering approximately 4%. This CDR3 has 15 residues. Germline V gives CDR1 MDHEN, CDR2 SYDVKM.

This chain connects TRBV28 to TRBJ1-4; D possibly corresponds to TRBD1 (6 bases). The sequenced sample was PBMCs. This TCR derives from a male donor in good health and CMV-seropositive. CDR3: CAIGQSSATNEKLFF. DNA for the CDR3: TGTGCAATAGGACAGTCTTCTGCAACTAATGAAAAACTGTTTTTT.